The 24 T cell receptor beta chains given below trace back to one sample, sequenced in a study of cytomegalovirus exposure and HLA in healthy donors. Primers: 60 Vbeta forward and 13 Jbeta reverse. Assay used: immunoSEQ multiplex PCR; TCRdb lists only in-frame clones, some missing. In the table there are 190,000 or so clones, roughly four fifths of which are singletons. Source material: PBMCs. Source of these receptors: a woman aged 45-60 years in good health and CMV-seropositive.

On this clone itself: An end of the junction does not agree with germline; a read error may underlie this. This chain links TRBV5-1 with TRBJ2-3; 9 bases agree with TRBD1. Germline CDR1 is SGHRS and CDR2 is YFSETQ. CDR3 length: 16 residues. CDR3 in DNA: TGCGCCAGCAGCCACAGGGGGCTAAGTGGTGCAGAGACGCAGTATTTT. As protein: CASSHRGLSGAETQYF.

A few counts support this clone. The chain has TRBV5-1 and TRBJ2-7; TRBD1 matches at 7 bases. From germline, CDR1 is SGHRS and CDR2 YFSETQ. The ends lost 2 bases at V and 7 bases at J; junction bases unmatched: 9. The CDR3 has 14 residues. The CDR3 here is CASSFGTDTGEQYF. In DNA, the CDR3 is TGCGCCAGCAGCTTCGGGACAGACACAGGGGAGCAGTACTTC.

V is TRBV11-2 and J is TRBJ1-1, with TRBD1 identical over 7 bases. Germline V gives CDR1 SGHAT, CDR2 FQNNGV. V was pared by 5 bases and J by 11 bases, with 5 bases of the junction left unmatched. CDR3 size: 11 residues. The CDR3 DNA follows: TGTGCCAGCAGCACCGACAGGGCGGCTTTCTTT. It translates to CASSTDRAAFF.

The chain joins TRBV9 to TRBJ2-3; 12 nucleotides agree with TRBD2. The germline CDR1 and CDR2 sequences are SGDLS and YYNGEE. The CDR3 has 17 amino acids. The ends lost 0 bases at V and 4 bases at J; junction bases unmatched: 6. This chain's CDR3 is CASSVELAGGPADTQYF. CDR3 in DNA: TGTGCCAGCAGCGTAGAACTAGCGGGGGGCCCGGCAGATACGCAGTATTTT.

The J gene is TRBJ2-3, the V gene TRBV7-3; D possibly corresponds to TRBD2 (6 bases). Trimming stripped 2 bases from V and 2 bases from J, with 11 bases between. The CDR3 loop spans 15 amino acids. The germline V gene has CDR1 SGHTA and CDR2 FQGTGA. The chain's CDR3 is CASSLSGTYTDTQYF. DNA for the CDR3: TGTGCCAGCAGCTTATCCGGGACTTACACAGATACGCAGTATTTT.

The chain employs TRBV7-9 and TRBJ2-3, with TRBD1 matching over 9 bases. The CDR3 is 14 residues long. Trimming took 3 bases from V and 3 from J; bases not matched to a gene: 1. CDR1 and CDR2 (germline): SEHNR, FQNEAQ (reference sequence). Here the CDR3 reads CASSFGQGTDTQYF. CDR3 in DNA: TGTGCCAGCAGCTTCGGACAGGGGACAGATACGCAGTATTTT.

The chain combines TRBV4-3 with TRBJ1-5, with D hard to call. Trimming took off 0 bases at V and 4 bases at J, with 4 bases between the two ends. This CDR3 region has 13 residues. CDR1 is LGHNA, CDR2 YSLEER, per germline. DNA for the CDR3: TGCGCCAGCAGCCAAGATCTAAATCAGCCCCAGCATTTT. Translated: CASSQDLNQPQHF.

The rearrangement joins TRBV10-3 to TRBJ2-1; 7 bases match TRBD2. CDR3 length: 12 residues. Per the germline V gene, CDR1 is ENHRY and CDR2 is SYGVKD. After removal of 9 bases from V and 7 bases from J, the junction contained 6 bases not matched to a gene. CDR3 sequence reads: CAIGGGSNEQFF. CDR3 in DNA: TGTGCCATTGGGGGAGGGTCGAATGAGCAGTTCTTC.

The V gene is TRBV27, the J gene TRBJ2-1; the D gene is possibly TRBD1 (5 bases). V was trimmed by 8 bases and J by 4 bases, leaving 15 bases between them. Germline V CDR1 and CDR2: MNHEY, SMNVEV (reference sequence). The CDR3 has 14 amino acids. CDR3: CASGATDPYNEQFF. Written as DNA, the CDR3 is TGTGCCAGCGGGGCGACAGACCCGTACAATGAGCAGTTCTTC.

V usage is TRBV10-1 and J usage is TRBJ2-2; 9 bases match TRBD1. The V and J ends lost 6 bases and 1 base, in that order; junction bases with no gene match: 0. This CDR3 region has 14 residues. Germline CDR1 is WNHNN and CDR2 is SYGVQD (reference sequence). CDR3 DNA sequence: TGCGCCAGCAGGGGACAGGGGAACACCGGGGAGCTGTTTTTT. This sequence encodes CASRGQGNTGELFF.

The V gene is TRBV5-1, the J gene TRBJ2-2; 9 bases map to TRBD1. Germline V gives CDR1 SGHRS, CDR2 YFSETQ. This CDR3 region has 13 residues. V was clipped by 7 bases and J by 4 bases; unmatched bases: 2. This chain's CDR3 is CASGTGSTGELFF. For the CDR3, the DNA is TGCGCCAGCGGGACAGGGAGCACCGGGGAGCTGTTTTTT.

J is TRBJ1-6 and V is TRBV10-3, with TRBD1 as a possible D gene (6 bases). There are 16 residues in the CDR3. The V and J ends lost 0 bases and 8 bases respectively, with 14 bases between them. The germline CDR1 and CDR2 sequences are ENHRY and SYGVKD. The CDR3 loop is CAISESINRVDSPLHF. DNA of the CDR3: TGTGCCATCAGTGAGTCGATAAACAGGGTTGATTCACCCCTCCACTTT.

The genes are TRBV29-1 and TRBJ2-3; D perhaps matches TRBD1 (6 bases). V was pared by 3 bases and J by 3 bases, with 13 bases between. The germline CDR1 and CDR2 sequences are SQVTM and ANQGSEA. This CDR3 region has 14 residues. As DNA, the CDR3 is TGCAGCGTTGAGGGGCAGGGGAGAACAGATACGCAGTATTTT. As protein: CSVEGQGRTDTQYF.

This clone came up once. The rearrangement joins TRBV2 to TRBJ2-2; 7 bases line up with TRBD1. The germline V gene encodes CDR1 SNHLY and CDR2 FYNNEI. The CDR3 runs to 13 residues. V shed 8 bases, J shed 2 bases, and the junction held 2 bases outside the gene matches. The CDR3 nucleotides read TGTGCCAGCCGACAGGGTAACACCGGGGAGCTGTTTTTT. It translates to CASRQGNTGELFF.

This chain connects TRBV28 to TRBJ1-4; weak D call: TRBD1 (6 bases). Looked up from germline, CDR1 is MDHEN and CDR2 is SYDVKM. V shed 7 bases and J shed 5 bases, with 11 bases lying between them. CDR3 length: 13 amino acids. The CDR3 loop is CASTRGLNEKLFF. Written as DNA, the CDR3 is TGTGCCAGCACAAGGGGGTTAAATGAAAAACTGTTTTTT.

The V and J genes are TRBV6-1 and TRBJ2-1; 13 bases fit TRBD2. Per the germline V gene, CDR1 is MNHNS and CDR2 is SASEGT. CDR3 length: 14 amino acids. With V trimmed by 6 bases and J by 9 bases, 5 bases remained unmatched. DNA of the CDR3: TGTGCCAGCAGAACTAGCGGGGGGGCCCCTGAGCAGTTCTTC. Protein product: CASRTSGGAPEQFF.

The rearrangement links TRBV7-2 to TRBJ1-4; TRBD1 agrees at 7 bases. In germline, CDR1 is SGHTA, CDR2 FQGNSA. The CDR3 extends over 14 amino acids. V gave up 6 bases and J gave up 5 bases; unmatched junction bases: 6. Written as DNA, the CDR3 is TGTGCCAGCAGGGGGGGACAGACGAATGAAAAACTGTTTTTT. Encoded protein: CASRGGQTNEKLFF.

V gene TRBV7-9 combines with J gene TRBJ1-1; 7 nucleotides match TRBD1. In germline, CDR1 is SEHNR, CDR2 FQNEAQ (reference sequence). After removal of 5 bases from V and 5 bases from J, the junction contained 5 bases not matched to a gene. The CDR3 loop spans 13 amino acids. The CDR3 nucleotides read TGTGCCAGCAGCGCGACAGGGAAGACTGAAGCTTTCTTT. Translating it yields CASSATGKTEAFF.

This chain links TRBV19 with TRBJ2-2; TRBD1 matches 8 bases. Per the germline V gene, CDR1 is LNHDA and CDR2 is SQIVND (reference sequence). The CDR3 extends over 15 amino acids. With V trimmed by 2 bases and J by 3 bases, 2 bases remained unmatched. The DNA of the CDR3 is TGTGCCAGTAGTATACAGGGGGCCCACACCGGGGAGCTGTTTTTT. This translates into CASSIQGAHTGELFF.

The V and J genes are TRBV9 and TRBJ2-3, with 9 bases fitting TRBD2. Germline V gives CDR1 SGDLS, CDR2 YYNGEE. The J segment lost 1 base and the V segment lost 4 bases, leaving 10 bases of the junction unmatched. The CDR3 totals 17 residues. In nucleotides, the CDR3 is TGTGCCAGCAGCAGGACGGGCGGGAGGGCGGGCACAGATACGCAGTATTTT. Its translation is CASSRTGGRAGTDTQYF.

This clone has just a few counts. The chain recombines TRBV10-3 with TRBJ1-5; unclear D gene. CDR3 size: 12 residues. V dropped 10 bases and J dropped 4 bases, with 11 bases sitting between them. CDR1 and CDR2 from the germline V gene are ENHRY and SYGVKD. The CDR3 reads CATATGNQPQHF. As DNA, the CDR3 is TGTGCCACCGCAACCGGGAATCAGCCCCAGCATTTT.

The chain joins TRBV5-5 to TRBJ2-5; 8 bases are shared with TRBD1. With the DNA end fitting TRBJ2-7 better, the J assignment may be wrong. Germline V CDR1 and CDR2: SGHKS, YYEKEE (reference sequence). This CDR3 spans 14 amino acids. The CDR3 spells CASTPGTGGYEQYF. The CDR3 DNA sequence: TGTGCCAGCACCCCAGGTACAGGGGGATACGAGCAGTACTTC.

The chain uses TRBV19 and TRBJ1-2, with TRBD1 matching over 7 bases. With 4 bases clipped from V and 4 bases from J, the junction kept 6 bases outside the gene matches. This CDR3 region has 14 residues. Germline V lookup: CDR1 LNHDA, CDR2 SQIVND (reference sequence). CDR3 DNA: TGTGCCAGTAGTACTGGGGACAGCCTCTATGGCTACACCTTC. This gives the protein CASSTGDSLYGYTF.

The V call is TRBV16, the J call TRBJ2-7, with TRBD2 matching 7 bases. Trimming cost V 4 bases and J 2 bases; bases outside gene matches: 8. The CDR3 spans 15 residues. Germline V gene sequence: CDR1 KGHSY, CDR2 FQNENV. The CDR3 sequence is CASSPRGVRAYEQYF. The CDR3 coding sequence is TGTGCCAGCAGCCCTCGGGGGGTAAGGGCCTACGAGCAGTACTTC.